Below are 23 T cell receptor beta chains sequenced from a single sample in a study of lymphopenia after photon versus proton radiotherapy. The table came from immunoSEQ multiplex PCR; TCRdb's copy has only in-frame clones and leaves some out. The data contain around 150,000 clones, 80% to 90% of them singletons. This sample comprised peripheral blood, obtained from a patient treated with photon-based radiotherapy. The receptors derive from a man over 45 with gastric cancer.

The chain carries TRBV19 and TRBJ1-5; possibly TRBD1 for D (6 bases). Per germline, CDR1 LNHDA and CDR2 SQIVND (reference sequence). The CDR3 covers 15 residues. V gave up 1 base and J gave up 5 bases, with 12 bases separating them. As DNA, the CDR3 is TGTGCCAGTAGTATAGTGCCAGGGGAGGATCAGCCCCAGCATTTT. Its translation: CASSIVPGEDQPQHF.

The genes are TRBV28 and TRBJ2-5; no firm D call. V was cut by 5 bases and J by 2 bases, with 6 bases left in between. The CDR3 has 12 amino acids. CDR1 and CDR2 from the germline V gene are MDHEN and SYDVKM. The CDR3: CASSLLQETQYF. CDR3 in DNA: TGTGCCAGCAGTCTTCTACAAGAGACCCAGTACTTC.

This clone was picked up one time. The chain carries TRBV4-3 and TRBJ2-2, with 8 bases that match TRBD1. V was clipped by 0 bases and J by 2 bases; unmatched bases: 5. Germline assignment: CDR1 LGHNA and CDR2 YSLEER. This CDR3 is 17 amino acids long. CDR3 loop: CASSQDAGTGNTGELFF. DNA for the CDR3: TGCGCCAGCAGCCAAGATGCTGGGACAGGAAACACCGGGGAGCTGTTTTTT.

This rearrangement joins TRBV5-1 to TRBJ1-4; unclear D gene. The CDR3 extends over 14 amino acids. Trimming took 1 base from V and 0 from J, leaving 4 bases between them. Germline CDR1 is SGHRS and CDR2 is YFSETQ. The CDR3 nucleotides are TGCGCCAGCAGCTTGCTCGCAACTAATGAAAAACTGTTTTTT. Translating gives CASSLLATNEKLFF.

The chain employs TRBV5-5 and TRBJ1-4, with D possibly matching TRBD1 (5 bases). This CDR3 region has 12 residues. The germline gives CDR1 SGHKS, CDR2 YYEKEE (reference sequence). V lost 4 bases and J lost 11, with 12 bases in between. The CDR3 sequence is CASSRDSLKLFF. CDR3 DNA: TGTGCCAGCAGCCGCGACAGCCTTAAACTGTTTTTT. Based on the CDR3 plus reference TRBV5-5 and TRBJ1-4, the full variable domain is DAGVTQSPTHLIKTRGQQVTLRCSPISGHKSVSWYQQVLGQGPQFIFQYYEKEERGRGNFPDRFSARQFPNYSSELNVNALLLGDSALYLCASSRDSLKLFFGSGTQLSVL.

The V call is TRBV4-3, the J call TRBJ2-7, with 9 positions matching TRBD2. Germline V gene sequence: CDR1 LGHNA, CDR2 YSLEER. V lost 1 base and J lost 3; bases outside the gene matches: 4. CDR3 length equals 15 residues. The CDR3 DNA sequence: TGCGCCAGCAGCCAAGTGGTAGCGGGAGTCTACGAGCAGTACTTC. It yields the protein CASSQVVAGVYEQYF.

The chain carries TRBV7-2 and TRBJ2-3; tentative D call: TRBD1 (6 bases). Germline V gene lookup returns CDR1 SGHTA and CDR2 FQGNSA. Trimming stripped 5 bases from V and 6 bases from J, with 12 bases between. CDR3 length: 13 residues. The DNA for the CDR3 is TGTGCCAGCAGCCGCTCAGGGGCGGATACGCAGTATTTT. Its translation is CASSRSGADTQYF.

J is TRBJ2-3 and V is TRBV7-9; the match to TRBD1 covers 8 bases. V lost 4 bases and J lost 3; bases outside the gene matches: 6. This CDR3 contains 15 residues. Germline assignment: CDR1 SEHNR and CDR2 FQNEAQ (reference sequence). In nucleotides, the CDR3 is TGTGCCAGCAGCTCCTTAGGGACAGGTACAGATACGCAGTATTTT. The encoded protein is CASSSLGTGTDTQYF.

The chain has TRBV7-3 and TRBJ1-1, with D perhaps TRBD1 (6 bases). CDR3 length equals 14 residues. Germline loops: CDR1 SGHTA, CDR2 FQGTGA. V lost 5 bases and J lost 4, with 14 bases in between. CDR3 amino acids: CASSKIQGPTEAFF. For the CDR3, the DNA is TGTGCCAGCAGCAAAATACAGGGCCCCACTGAAGCTTTCTTT.

Regarding this clone: This specimen includes other DNA sequences encoding the same CDR3. The gene calls are TRBV18 and TRBJ2-7; perhaps D is TRBD1 or TRBD2 (6 bases each). The CDR3 loop spans 15 amino acids. The germline V gene encodes CDR1 KGHSH and CDR2 LQKENI. V was shortened by 2 bases and J by 0 bases, with 11 bases between the two germline ends. As DNA, the CDR3 is TGTGCCAGCTCACCAGGGGGGCAGAGCTCCTACGAGCAGTACTTC. Its protein is CASSPGGQSSYEQYF. The entire variable domain, with the rest obtained from reference TRBV18 and TRBJ2-7, is as follows: NAGVMQNPRHLVRRRGQEARLRCSPMKGHSHVYWYRQLPEEGLKFMVYLQKENIIDESGMPKERFSAEFPKEGPSILRIQQVVRGDSAAYFCASSPGGQSSYEQYFGPGTRLTVT.

The chain carries TRBV27 and TRBJ1-2; TRBD1 matches at 10 bases. Germline lookup yields CDR1 MNHEY and CDR2 SMNVEV (reference sequence). J gave up 10 bases and V 6 bases, and 11 bases lay outside the gene matches. CDR3 length: 14 residues. For the CDR3, the DNA is TGTGCCAGCAGACCGACAGGGGGCCTTCAAATCTACACCTTC. It yields the protein CASRPTGGLQIYTF.

This clone showed up just a few times. This chain connects TRBV7-2 to TRBJ2-7; D is uncertain. Germline V CDR1 and CDR2: SGHTA, FQGNSA. The CDR3 totals 13 residues. Trimming pared 1 base from V and 4 bases from J, leaving 8 bases between. The CDR3: CASSLEARYEQYF. The CDR3 DNA sequence: TGTGCCAGCAGCTTAGAGGCTAGGTACGAGCAGTACTTC.

This clone came up a few times. The J gene is TRBJ2-2, the V gene TRBV4-1, with 13 nucleotides matching TRBD2. CDR3 length: 18 amino acids. V lost 4 bases, J lost 5 bases, and 10 bases stayed unmatched. From germline, CDR1 is MGHRA and CDR2 YSYEKL. For the CDR3, the DNA is TGCGCCAGCAGCCGAGAACTACTAGCGGGAGGGAAGACCGGGGAGCTGTTTTTT. The encoded protein is CASSRELLAGGKTGELFF.

The rearrangement uses TRBV11-3 and TRBJ1-4, with D possibly TRBD1 on 5 matching bases. This CDR3 is 17 amino acids long. CDR1 is SGHNT and CDR2 is YENEEA in the germline V gene. V was cut by 0 bases and J by 1 base, with 12 bases left in between. CDR3 sequence: CASSLDLDSRTNEKLFF. The DNA of the CDR3 is TGTGCCAGCAGCTTAGATCTTGACAGCCGAACTAATGAAAAACTGTTTTTT. Complete variable domain (other parts from reference TRBV11-3 and TRBJ1-4): EAGVVQSPRYKIIEKKQPVAFWCNPISGHNTLYWYLQNLGQGPELLIRYENEEAVDDSQLPKDRFSAERLKGVDSTLKIQPAELGDSAVYLCASSLDLDSRTNEKLFFGSGTQLSVL.

The chain recombines TRBV21-1 with TRBJ1-4. TRBV21-1 is deemed a pseudogene. This CDR3 is built from 15 residues. This CDR3 is CASSEQWETNEKLFF. DNA for the CDR3: TGTGCCAGCAGCGAGCAGTGGGAGACTAATGAAAAACTGTTTTTT.

The V and J genes are TRBV7-8 and TRBJ2-5; D gene uncertain. V dropped 3 bases and J dropped 3 bases, with 11 bases sitting between them. CDR1 and CDR2 (germline): SGHVS, FQNEAQ. The CDR3 has 14 residues. CDR3 loop: CASSFVRNKETQYF. The CDR3 DNA reads as TGTGCCAGCAGCTTCGTAAGGAACAAAGAGACCCAGTACTTC.

About this clone itself: The same CDR3 can be traced to other DNA sequences in this sample. The rearrangement links TRBV9 to TRBJ2-7; 13 positions match TRBD2. Losses at the gene ends were 3 bases for V and 3 bases for J; bases not matched to a gene: 0. This CDR3 is 14 amino acids long. Looked up from germline, CDR1 is SGDLS and CDR2 is YYNGEE. The CDR3 sequence: CASSGTSGSYEQYF. The CDR3 DNA follows: TGTGCCAGCAGCGGGACTAGCGGGAGCTACGAGCAGTACTTC.

This chain connects TRBV2 to TRBJ2-4; D might be TRBD2 (7 bases). The germline V gene has CDR1 SNHLY and CDR2 FYNNEI. This CDR3 is 15 amino acids long. Trimming shortened V by 6 bases and J by 2 bases, and 14 bases separated the two germline ends. The CDR3 spells CASRKGGGPKNIQYF. The CDR3 DNA reads as TGTGCCAGCAGGAAAGGGGGGGGTCCCAAAAACATTCAGTACTTC.

This clone was detected only a few times. The chain couples TRBV20-1 to TRBJ1-1; D is unclear. V lost 6 bases and J lost 0, with 5 bases in between. The CDR3 consists of 11 residues. The germline V gene has CDR1 DFQATT and CDR2 SNEGSKA (reference sequence). Here the CDR3 reads CSALLNTEAFF. CDR3 nucleotide sequence: TGCAGTGCGCTATTGAACACTGAAGCTTTCTTT.

This clone was observed a single time. The rearrangement links TRBV5-4 to TRBJ2-5, with 11 positions matching TRBD2. CDR1 SGHNT and CDR2 YYREEE come from the germline V gene (reference sequence). CDR3 length: 15 amino acids. Trimming took 4 bases from V and 3 from J; bases not matched to a gene: 5. The CDR3 spells CASSLKTSGKETQYF. In nucleotides, the CDR3 is TGTGCCAGCAGCCTTAAGACTAGCGGGAAAGAGACCCAGTACTTC. Together with reference TRBV5-4 and TRBJ2-5, the CDR3 gives the full variable domain: ETGVTQSPTHLIKTRGQQVTLRCSSQSGHNTVSWYQQALGQGPQFIFQYYREEENGRGNFPPRFSGLQFPNYSSELNVNALELDDSALYLCASSLKTSGKETQYFGPGTRLLVL.

The chain is built from TRBV5-5 and TRBJ2-4, with unresolved D. The germline V gene encodes CDR1 SGHKS and CDR2 YYEKEE (reference sequence). CDR3 length equals 14 residues. V was trimmed by 0 bases and J by 0 bases, leaving 4 bases between them. The CDR3 region is CASSLELAKNIQYF. CDR3 nucleotide sequence: TGTGCCAGCAGCTTGGAGCTAGCCAAAAACATTCAGTACTTC.

The rearrangement joins TRBV19 to TRBJ2-4; D remains ambiguous. Germline V CDR1 and CDR2: LNHDA, SQIVND (reference sequence). The V gene lost 3 bases and the J gene lost 13 bases, with 19 bases spanning the gap. The CDR3 is 14 amino acids. The CDR3 region has the DNA TGTGCCAGTAGTATTGGATCCCACGCGCTAATCCAGTACTTC. Translating it yields CASSIGSHALIQYF.

V gene TRBV27 combines with J gene TRBJ2-7, with D tentatively TRBD1 or TRBD2 (5 bases each). With 6 bases removed from V and 0 bases from J, the gap between germline ends came to 12 bases. Germline V gene data show CDR1 as MNHEY and CDR2 as SMNVEV (reference sequence). This CDR3 has 14 amino acids. The CDR3 here is CASRGEWGSYEQYF. The CDR3 bases are TGTGCCAGCAGAGGGGAGTGGGGCTCCTACGAGCAGTACTTC.